The sequence of this T cell receptor beta chain was determined in a study of T cell responses to AZD1222 COVID-19 vaccine. Study-wide points: Variant regions that are unmutated are reportedly the target of nearly half of spike-specific TCRs.

The method was immunoSEQ multiplex PCR; TCRdb's version includes in-frame clones alone and lacks a portion of them. The sample yields 130,000 or so clones, about 94% seen once. This clone was detected only once. Its matching antigen is unknown. The CDR3 contains 14 residues. The V gene lost 3 bases and the J gene lost 8 bases, with 16 bases spanning the gap. CDR1 is KGHSH and CDR2 is LQKENI in the germline V gene. V usage is TRBV18 and J usage is TRBJ1-2; no clear D. The origin of this receptor is an adult in good health. The sequences come from peripheral blood, collected on day 0 of AZD1222 vaccination. CDR3 amino acids: CASSPPDTIWGYTF. CDR3 sequence (DNA): TGTGCCAGCTCACCTCCAGACACCATTTGGGGCTACACCTTC.